These 20 T cell receptor beta chains originate from one sample sequenced in a study of cytomegalovirus exposure and HLA in healthy donors (dated by TCRdb to the late 2010s). The library was generated by the immunoSEQ multiplex PCR assay. For the multiplex PCR, a mixture combining 60 forward primers for TCR Vbeta segments and 13 reverse primers for TCR Jbeta segments was used. The table comes from immuneACCESS by way of TCRdb, which keeps in-frame sequences with V and J called. Part of the clones is missing from these tables; in studies checked, under half for an unresolved V gene and the rest for unknown reasons. Here the sample has about 140,000 clones; 60% to 80% occur a single time. About 3% of the sample rests with the top ten. The sequencing sample was made of PBMCs. Source of these receptors: a man aged 40-49 years in good health and CMV-seronegative.

The V gene is TRBV2, the J gene TRBJ1-4; 8 nucleotides agree with TRBD1. V shed 7 bases, J shed 8 bases, and the junction held 12 bases outside the gene matches. The CDR3 covers 15 residues. Germline CDR1 SNHLY, CDR2 FYNNEI. The CDR3: CASIMHQGAGEKLFF. CDR3 nucleotide sequence: TGTGCCAGCATCATGCATCAGGGGGCGGGGGAAAAACTGTTTTTT.

The genes are TRBV2 and TRBJ1-5; possibly TRBD1 for D (6 bases). CDR1 is SNHLY, CDR2 FYNNEI, per germline. Trimming left V 5 bases short and J 5 bases short, with 16 bases between. The CDR3 has 15 amino acids. The DNA of the CDR3 is TGTGCCAGCAGTTTCTACCGGGACACTCATCAGCCCCAGCATTTT. Its translation is CASSFYRDTHQPQHF.

This clone was seen a handful of times. The chain is built from TRBV5-6 and TRBJ1-1; a weak D match, TRBD1 (6 bases). The CDR3 sequence is 15 residues long. Germline CDR1 is SGHDT and CDR2 is YYEEEE. Trimming left V 4 bases short and J 0 bases short, with 13 bases between. CDR3 nucleotides: TGTGCCAGCAGCGGGGACACCGTACTGAACACTGAAGCTTTCTTT. Its protein is CASSGDTVLNTEAFF.

DNA of the CDR3: TGTGCCAGCAGCTCGCCCGGGACAGGGGTTCGGGGGACCCAGTACTTC. As protein: CASSSPGTGVRGTQYF. This rearrangement joins TRBV7-2 to TRBJ2-5; 10 nucleotides align to TRBD1. From germline, CDR1 is SGHTA and CDR2 FQGNSA. The CDR3 spans 16 residues. V was pared by 4 bases and J by 7 bases, with 12 bases of the junction left unmatched.

This clone has a single count. The chain links TRBV9 to TRBJ2-7; possible D gene TRBD2, 5 bases. This CDR3 region has 14 residues. Germline V gene lookup returns CDR1 SGDLS and CDR2 YYNGEE. Trimming took 4 bases from V and 2 from J, leaving 13 bases between them. The DNA for the CDR3 is TGTGCCAGCAGCCCCTCGCGGGCTCCCTACGAGCAGTACTTC. Protein: CASSPSRAPYEQYF.

The V and J genes are TRBV14 and TRBJ1-1; D uncertain. Germline-derived CDR1 and CDR2 are SGHDN and FVKESK. The CDR3 has 12 amino acids. The ends were cut back, 0 bases at V and 9 bases at J, with 8 bases in the middle. The CDR3 here is CASSQDTGKAFF. DNA of the CDR3: TGTGCCAGCAGCCAAGACACGGGAAAAGCTTTCTTT.

The chain is built from TRBV18 and TRBJ1-4; a weak D match, TRBD1 (5 bases). CDR1 and CDR2 (germline): KGHSH, LQKENI. CDR3 length: 15 amino acids. V was shortened by 6 bases and J by 0 bases, with 11 bases between the two germline ends. CDR3 DNA sequence: TGTGCCAGCTCCCCTGGGGCGGCAACTAATGAAAAACTGTTTTTT. Translated: CASSPGAATNEKLFF.

The chain has TRBV6-6 and TRBJ2-2, with a weak D call TRBD1 (5 bases). Trimming left V 5 bases short and J 6 bases short, with 10 bases between. Per germline, CDR1 MNHNY and CDR2 SVGAGI (reference sequence). The CDR3 covers 13 residues. The CDR3 spells CASSQPGPGELFF. The CDR3 nucleotides are TGTGCCAGCAGTCAACCAGGGCCCGGGGAGCTGTTTTTT.

This clone was seen more than once but under ten times. The chain combines TRBV2 with TRBJ2-7; TRBD1 matches 7 bases. The germline V gene has CDR1 SNHLY and CDR2 FYNNEI. Germline trimming cut 7 bases from V and 6 bases from J; bases unmatched to any gene: 3. The CDR3 covers 11 residues. CDR3 DNA sequence: TGTGCCAGCACTACAGGGGTCGAGCAGTACTTC. Amino acid sequence: CASTTGVEQYF.

There are a few counts of this clone. This chain joins TRBV6-5 and TRBJ1-2, with 12 bases identical to TRBD1. The CDR3 sequence is 15 residues long. The ends lost 0 bases at V and 7 bases at J; junction bases unmatched: 3. Germline-derived CDR1 and CDR2 are MNHEY and SVGAGI. CDR3 coding DNA: TGTGCCAGCAGTTACTCGGGACAGGGGGCTCGTGGCTACACCTTC. This encodes CASSYSGQGARGYTF.

This clone turned up a few times. The chain is built from TRBV6-5 and TRBJ1-6; no reliable D call. Trimming took 4 bases from V and 9 from J, leaving 13 bases between them. CDR3 length: 14 amino acids. CDR1 and CDR2 from the germline V gene are MNHEY and SVGAGI. CDR3 residues: CASSFHTGSSPLHF. The CDR3 region has the DNA TGTGCCAGCAGTTTCCACACGGGGAGTTCACCCCTCCACTTT.

The chain links TRBV2 to TRBJ2-7; D is unresolved. Germline V gives CDR1 SNHLY, CDR2 FYNNEI. There are 13 residues in the CDR3. V was clipped by 5 bases and J by 2 bases, with 10 bases between them. DNA for the CDR3: TGTGCCAGCAGTCCATTTTTCCCCTACGAGCAGTACTTC. Its protein is CASSPFFPYEQYF.

V usage is TRBV4-1 and J usage is TRBJ1-2; 7 nucleotides align to TRBD1. CDR1 MGHRA and CDR2 YSYEKL come from the germline V gene. The CDR3 extends over 14 amino acids. Trimming cost V 4 bases and J 8 bases; bases outside gene matches: 10. Written as DNA, the CDR3 is TGCGCCAGCAGCCCTTCGGGACAGTTTGGCGGCTACACCTTC. This sequence encodes CASSPSGQFGGYTF.

The chain carries TRBV7-8 and TRBJ1-2; D gene ambiguous. V shed 4 bases and J shed 2 bases, with 11 bases lying between them. CDR3 size: 14 residues. The germline V gene encodes CDR1 SGHVS and CDR2 FQNEAQ. CDR3 nucleotide sequence: TGTGCCAGCAGCTCAAACCCAGTGAACTATGGCTACACCTTC. This translates into CASSSNPVNYGYTF.

V gene TRBV2 combines with J gene TRBJ1-6; no clear D. Trimming shortened V by 7 bases and J by 10 bases, and 14 bases separated the two germline ends. Germline V gives CDR1 SNHLY, CDR2 FYNNEI. This CDR3 region has 13 residues. CDR3 sequence reads: CASISSGNSPLHF. The CDR3, as DNA: TGTGCCAGCATCTCGTCGGGGAACTCACCCCTCCACTTT.

The gene calls are TRBV5-4 and TRBJ2-4; 7 bases line up with TRBD1. CDR3 length: 16 amino acids. Germline V gene data show CDR1 as SGHNT and CDR2 as YYREEE (reference sequence). V trimming: 2 bases; J trimming: 5 bases; junction bases outside the gene matches: 10. In DNA form, the CDR3 reads TGTGCCAGCAGCTTAGTGGGACAGACTCTAGAAAACATTCAGTACTTC. It yields the protein CASSLVGQTLENIQYF.

The V gene is TRBV5-1, the J gene TRBJ2-3, with D perhaps matching TRBD1 (6 bases). Germline values: CDR1 SGHRS, CDR2 YFSETQ. This CDR3 has 17 residues. The germline V and J ends were trimmed by 0 bases and 4 bases, with 18 bases remaining between them. The CDR3 protein is CASSLVGGTTGSDTQYF. The DNA for the CDR3 is TGCGCCAGCAGCTTGGTAGGGGGTACAACAGGTTCAGATACGCAGTATTTT.

The chain joins TRBV28 to TRBJ1-5; weak D call: TRBD1 (5 bases). V dropped 4 bases and J dropped 5 bases, with 12 bases sitting between them. CDR1 is MDHEN and CDR2 is SYDVKM in the germline V gene. The CDR3 loop spans 14 amino acids. The CDR3: CASSWAGVDQPQHF. In DNA, the CDR3 is TGTGCCAGCAGTTGGGCGGGGGTCGATCAGCCCCAGCATTTT.

The chain links TRBV29-1 to TRBJ1-3; D is possibly TRBD1 (6 bases). Germline CDR1 is SQVTM and CDR2 is ANQGSEA. Trimming removed 2 bases from V and 5 bases from J, with 10 bases in between. The CDR3 is made up of 13 amino acids. CDR3 residues: CSVELTGRNTIYF. In DNA form, the CDR3 reads TGCAGCGTTGAATTGACAGGAAGAAACACCATATATTTT. Full variable domain (outside the CDR3, taken from reference TRBV29-1 and TRBJ1-3): SAVISQKPSRDICQRGTSLTIQCQVDSQVTMMFWYRQQPGQSLTLIATANQGSEATYESGFVIDKFPISRPNLTFSTLTVSNMSPEDSSIYLCSVELTGRNTIYFGEGSWLTVV.

The chain has TRBV18 and TRBJ1-4; D possibly corresponds to TRBD1 (6 bases). V lost 0 bases and J lost 8, with 16 bases in between. The CDR3 is 16 residues long. The V gene's germline CDR1 is KGHSH and CDR2 LQKENI. DNA for the CDR3: TGTGCCAGCTCACCACCGAACAGGGATATCGTAGAAAAACTGTTTTTT. Translated, it gives CASSPPNRDIVEKLFF.